These 17 T cell receptor beta chains originate from one sample sequenced in a study of blood T cell repertoires in COVID-19. Clones were sequenced by immunoSEQ multiplex PCR, and TCRdb holds only the in-frame ones, with some missing. Counted here are roughly 390,000 clones, 87% occurring once; the ten biggest clones make up about 10%. Sequencing input: peripheral blood. The receptors shown here come from a woman aged 25-40 years with COVID-19, enrolled during active disease.

V and J are TRBV6-5 and TRBJ1-5; D unresolved. The V end was cut by 6 bases, the J end by 1 base, with 13 bases between. The CDR3 has 15 amino acids. Germline V gene lookup returns CDR1 MNHEY and CDR2 SVGAGI. DNA of the CDR3: TGTGCCAGCAGCTCCTACCAAAGCAGCAATCAGCCCCAGCATTTT. This translates into CASSSYQSSNQPQHF.

The genes are TRBV15 and TRBJ1-2, with D unresolved. This CDR3 has 14 residues. V lost 0 bases and J 0 bases, leaving 5 bases between the germline ends. Germline V CDR1 and CDR2: LNHNV, YYDKDF (reference sequence). CDR3 nucleotide sequence: TGTGCCACCAGCAGAGATCTAGCTAACTATGGCTACACCTTC. It codes for CATSRDLANYGYTF.

V is TRBV18 and J is TRBJ2-5; the D gene is possibly TRBD1 (5 bases). The CDR3 runs to 14 residues. Germline-derived CDR1 and CDR2 are KGHSH and LQKENI. The V end was cut by 4 bases, the J end by 2 bases, with 11 bases between. As DNA, the CDR3 is TGTGCCAGCTCACTAAGACAGTCACAAGAGACCCAGTACTTC. It is translated as CASSLRQSQETQYF.

V is TRBV19 and J is TRBJ2-1; TRBD1 aligns across 11 bases. From germline, CDR1 is LNHDA and CDR2 SQIVND (reference sequence). This CDR3 has 15 amino acids. J was trimmed by 7 bases and V by 5 bases; bases with no gene match: 7. The CDR3 DNA reads TGTGCCAGTAGTCTCACCGGGACAGGGGGGAATGAGCAGTTCTTC. Its translation: CASSLTGTGGNEQFF.

This chain links TRBV2 with TRBJ2-3; 8 bases match TRBD2. Germline V CDR1 and CDR2: SNHLY, FYNNEI. The CDR3 has 17 residues. The J segment lost 3 bases and the V segment lost 0 bases, leaving 8 bases of the junction unmatched. The CDR3 region is CASSEAFGRDLTDTQYF. CDR3 DNA sequence: TGTGCCAGCAGTGAAGCGTTCGGGAGGGACCTAACAGATACGCAGTATTTT.

The CDR3 nucleotides read TGTGCCTGGAGTGTAGGCCAGGAGGGCTCACCCCTCCACTTT. Its protein is CAWSVGQEGSPLHF. V usage is TRBV30 and J usage is TRBJ1-6, with D unresolved. The CDR3 extends over 14 amino acids. CDR1 GTSNPN and CDR2 SVGIG come from the germline V gene (reference sequence). V was clipped by 0 bases and J by 10 bases, with 13 bases between them.

The chain is built from TRBV2 and TRBJ2-2; 12 positions agree with TRBD1. V lost 8 bases to trimming and J lost 6 bases; unmatched junction nucleotides: 7. Germline V lookup: CDR1 SNHLY, CDR2 FYNNEI. The CDR3 has 15 amino acids. CDR3 bases: TGTGCCAGCTCAGCCGGGACAGGGGGCCCCGGGGAGCTGTTTTTT. Its protein is CASSAGTGGPGELFF.

The J gene is TRBJ2-1, the V gene TRBV4-1; TRBD2 agrees at 8 bases. Germline loops: CDR1 MGHRA, CDR2 YSYEKL. The CDR3 extends over 16 amino acids. J gave up 6 bases and V 2 bases, and 9 bases lay outside the gene matches. CDR3 residues: CASSQSPQGTSNEQFF. The CDR3 region has the DNA TGCGCCAGCAGCCAATCCCCCCAGGGGACTAGCAATGAGCAGTTCTTC.

This clone was observed a handful of times. The V gene is TRBV7-8, the J gene TRBJ1-1; possibly TRBD1 for D (5 bases). Germline-derived CDR1 and CDR2 are SGHVS and FQNEAQ. The CDR3 extends over 13 amino acids. V shed 3 bases and J shed 6 bases, with 11 bases lying between them. CDR3 sequence: CASSLGRDSEAFF. The CDR3 DNA sequence: TGTGCCAGCAGCTTGGGGCGGGACTCTGAAGCTTTCTTT.

The chain combines TRBV5-4 with TRBJ2-5, with 7 bases matching TRBD2. The CDR3 sequence is 16 residues long. CDR1 and CDR2 (germline): SGHNT, YYREEE (reference sequence). V was clipped by 7 bases and J by 3 bases; unmatched bases: 15. The CDR3 DNA reads as TGTGCCAGCCACCACGTTAGTAGCGCGGGGGAAGAGACCCAGTACTTC. Its protein product is CASHHVSSAGEETQYF.

The chain couples TRBV7-9 to TRBJ2-1; D is unresolved. The CDR3 totals 15 residues. The germline CDR1 and CDR2 sequences are SEHNR and FQNEAQ (reference sequence). The germline V and J ends were trimmed by 1 base and 0 bases, with 7 bases remaining between them. The CDR3, as DNA: TGTGCCAGCAGCTTAGATAGAAGCTCCTACAATGAGCAGTTCTTC. Translating it yields CASSLDRSSYNEQFF.

V usage is TRBV28 and J usage is TRBJ2-1, with TRBD2 identical over 8 bases. J lost 7 bases, V lost 4 bases, and 9 bases had no gene match. Germline CDR1 reads MDHEN; CDR2 reads SYDVKM. The CDR3 runs 15 residues. The CDR3 is CASSWSVGTSNEQFF. The CDR3 coding sequence is TGTGCCAGCAGTTGGTCAGTCGGGACTAGTAATGAGCAGTTCTTC.

Comment on this clone: Within the sample, other DNA sequences also encode this same CDR3. The chain carries TRBV19 and TRBJ2-5, with TRBD1 as a possible D gene (5 bases). The CDR3 length is 14 residues. Trimming removed 1 base at V and 1 base at J, with 7 bases between. Germline CDR1 and CDR2: LNHDA and SQIVND (reference sequence). As DNA, the CDR3 is TGTGCCAGTAGTATAGGGGGCAGCCAAGAGACCCAGTACTTC. Translating gives CASSIGGSQETQYF.

V is TRBV18 and J is TRBJ1-1; TRBD1 agrees at 7 bases. Germline V gene lookup returns CDR1 KGHSH and CDR2 LQKENI. V gave up 4 bases and J gave up 2 bases; unmatched junction bases: 4. The CDR3 has 14 residues. The CDR3 reads CASSLLGGNTEAFF. The CDR3 DNA sequence: TGTGCCAGCTCACTCCTAGGGGGCAACACTGAAGCTTTCTTT.

The chain is built from TRBV2 and TRBJ1-5; TRBD1 is a possible D gene (5 bases). The CDR3 has 13 residues. CDR1 is SNHLY, CDR2 FYNNEI, per germline. Trimming took off 4 bases at V and 4 bases at J, with 8 bases between the two ends. DNA for the CDR3: TGTGCCAGCAGTGGGGGGGGGAATCAGCCCCAGCATTTT. It is translated as CASSGGGNQPQHF.

This chain connects TRBV7-9 to TRBJ2-3; 13 nucleotides line up with TRBD2. The V segment lost 4 bases and the J segment 7 bases; nucleotides outside the gene matches: 14. In germline, CDR1 is SEHNR, CDR2 FQNEAQ (reference sequence). This CDR3 is 18 amino acids long. The CDR3 region is CASSSPTRTSGSSYTQYF. The CDR3 region has the DNA TGTGCCAGCAGCTCCCCAACAAGGACTAGCGGGAGTTCATATACGCAGTATTTT.

This rearrangement joins TRBV5-5 to TRBJ1-4; maybe TRBD1 (5 bases). Per the germline V gene, CDR1 is SGHKS and CDR2 is YYEKEE (reference sequence). The CDR3 spans 16 residues. Trimming left V 3 bases short and J 0 bases short, with 12 bases between. CDR3: CASSSRQTATNEKLFF. The CDR3 DNA is TGTGCCAGCAGCTCCAGACAGACTGCAACTAATGAAAAACTGTTTTTT.